This T cell receptor beta chain came from a study of shared clonotypes between healthy human individuals. General study results and limits: Clonotypes shared by all four sorted-subset donors had higher generation probabilities than non-shared clonotypes. Naive subsets tended to show greater estimated richness than memory subsets. About 5% was the fraction of naive CD4 clonotypes found shared across several donors. Only blood samples were collected, and tissue repertoires likely differ.

The method was immunoSEQ multiplex PCR; TCRdb's version includes in-frame clones alone and lacks a portion of them. The sample lists a few hundred thousand clones, roughly 97% occurring once. Regarding this clone: Its specificity is not known.

CDR1 is SGDLS and CDR2 is YYNGEE in the germline V gene. J was trimmed by 5 bases and V by 0 bases; bases with no gene match: 5. The CDR3 consists of 16 residues. Sequencing input: naive CD4+ T cells sorted from blood. Subset indicated: CD45RA+ positively selected. This receptor was identified in a woman under 40 in good health. This sequence joins TRBV9 and TRBJ2-5; 12 bases are shared with TRBD1. The CDR3 is CASSVATGQGAETQYF. CDR3 coding DNA: TGTGCCAGCAGCGTAGCAACGGGACAGGGGGCGGAGACCCAGTACTTC. Looking up the rest from reference TRBV9 and TRBJ2-5 gives the full variable domain: DSGVTQTPKHLITATGQRVTLRCSPRSGDLSVYWYQQSLDQGLQFLIQYYNGEERAKGNILERFSAQQFPDLHSELNLSSLELGDSALYFCASSVATGQGAETQYFGPGTRLLVL.